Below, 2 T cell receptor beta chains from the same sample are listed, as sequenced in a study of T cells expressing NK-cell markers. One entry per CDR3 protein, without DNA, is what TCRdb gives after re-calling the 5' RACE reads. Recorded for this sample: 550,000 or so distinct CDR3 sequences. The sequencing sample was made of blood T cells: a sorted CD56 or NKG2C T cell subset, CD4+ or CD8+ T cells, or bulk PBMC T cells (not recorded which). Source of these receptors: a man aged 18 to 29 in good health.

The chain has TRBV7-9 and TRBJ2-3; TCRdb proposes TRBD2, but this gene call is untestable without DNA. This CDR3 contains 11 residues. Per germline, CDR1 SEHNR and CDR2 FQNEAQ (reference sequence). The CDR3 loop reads CASSPSGTQYF.

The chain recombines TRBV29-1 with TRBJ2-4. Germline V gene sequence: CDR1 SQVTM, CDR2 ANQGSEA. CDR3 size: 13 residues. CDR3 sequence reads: CSVGSTVGNIQYF.